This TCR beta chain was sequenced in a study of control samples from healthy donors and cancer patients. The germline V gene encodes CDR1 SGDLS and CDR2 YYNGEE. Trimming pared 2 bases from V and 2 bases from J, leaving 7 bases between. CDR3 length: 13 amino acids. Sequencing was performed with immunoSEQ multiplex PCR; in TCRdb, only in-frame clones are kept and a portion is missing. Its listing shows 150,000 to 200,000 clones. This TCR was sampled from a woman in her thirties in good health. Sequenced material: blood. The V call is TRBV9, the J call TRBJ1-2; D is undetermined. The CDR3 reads CASSVRTNYGYTF. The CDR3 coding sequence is TGTGCCAGCAGCGTCAGGACGAACTATGGCTACACCTTC.